This T cell receptor (beta chain) was recorded in a study of T cell responses to AZD1222 COVID-19 vaccine. Study results and limitations: Reports say nearly half of spike-specific TCRs go after unmutated variant regions.

A word on this clone: Its antigen is unknown.

Repertoires were generated with immunoSEQ multiplex PCR, while TCRdb's copy carries only in-frame clones and drops some. The sample has 120,000 or so clones; 70% to 90% are singletons. This sequence originates from an adult in good health. The source material was peripheral blood, sampled on day 0 of AZD1222 vaccination.

The CDR3, as DNA: TGTGCCAGCAGTTACGGGACAGGGGTTGAGAATGAGCAGTTCTTC. This encodes CASSYGTGVENEQFF. The chain recombines TRBV6-5 with TRBJ2-1, with TRBD1 matching over 10 bases. Looked up from germline, CDR1 is MNHEY and CDR2 is SVGAGI. The V gene end was trimmed by 2 bases and the J gene end by 7 bases; junction bases not matched to a gene: 5. The length of the CDR3 is 15 residues.